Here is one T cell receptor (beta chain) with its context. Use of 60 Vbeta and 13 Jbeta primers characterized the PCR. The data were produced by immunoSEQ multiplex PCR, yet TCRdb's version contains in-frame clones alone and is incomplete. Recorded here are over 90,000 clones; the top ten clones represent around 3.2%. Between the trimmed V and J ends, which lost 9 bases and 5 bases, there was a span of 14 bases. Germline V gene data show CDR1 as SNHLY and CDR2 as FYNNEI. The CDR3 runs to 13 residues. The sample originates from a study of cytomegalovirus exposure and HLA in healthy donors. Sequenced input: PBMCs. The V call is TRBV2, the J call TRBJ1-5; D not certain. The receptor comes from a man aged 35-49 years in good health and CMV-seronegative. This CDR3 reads CASTLLADQPQHF. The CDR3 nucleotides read TGTGCCAGTACCCTTCTCGCGGATCAGCCCCAGCATTTT. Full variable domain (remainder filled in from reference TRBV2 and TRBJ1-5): EPEVTQTPSHQVTQMGQEVILRCVPISNHLYFYWYRQILGQKVEFLVSFYNNEISEKSEIFDDQFSVERPDGSNFTLKIRSTKLEDSAMYFCASTLLADQPQHFGDGTRLSIL.